This paragraph covers one TCR beta chain sequence. Antigen unknown. The data were produced by immunoSEQ multiplex PCR, yet TCRdb's version contains in-frame clones alone and is incomplete. Found here are more than 95,000 clones, 93% of them singletons; the top ten hold less than 5%. CDR1 is SEHNR, CDR2 FQNEAQ, per germline (reference sequence). The J segment lost 5 bases and the V segment lost 1 base, leaving 4 bases of the junction unmatched. The CDR3 totals 14 residues. This sample was taken from a study of T cell responses to AZD1222 COVID-19 vaccine. Study-wide results and limits: Most donors were white British and more were female, and clonal diversity was possibly underestimated.

J is TRBJ1-2 and V is TRBV7-9; the match to TRBD1 covers 7 bases. This clonotype originated in an adult in good health. The specimen was peripheral blood, collected on day 0 of AZD1222 vaccination. The CDR3 DNA is TGTGCCAGCAGCTTAGGACAGGGCCCATATGGCTACACCTTC. Translated, it gives CASSLGQGPYGYTF.